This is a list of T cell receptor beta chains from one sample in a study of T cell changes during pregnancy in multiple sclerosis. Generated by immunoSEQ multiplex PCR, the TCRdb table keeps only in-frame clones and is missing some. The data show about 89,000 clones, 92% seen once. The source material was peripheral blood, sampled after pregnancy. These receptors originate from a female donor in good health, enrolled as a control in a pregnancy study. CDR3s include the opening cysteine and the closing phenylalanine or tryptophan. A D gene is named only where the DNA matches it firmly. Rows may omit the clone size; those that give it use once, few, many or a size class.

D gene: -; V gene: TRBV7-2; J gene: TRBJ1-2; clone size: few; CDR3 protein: CASQPIRQDYGYTF; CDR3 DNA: TGTGCCAGCCAACCTATACGACAGGACTATGGCTACACCTTC
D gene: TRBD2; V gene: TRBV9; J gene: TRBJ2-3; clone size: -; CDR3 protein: CASSHLAGGGSTDTQYF; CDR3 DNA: TGTGCCAGCAGCCATCTCGCGGGGGGGGGTAGCACAGATACGCAGTATTTT
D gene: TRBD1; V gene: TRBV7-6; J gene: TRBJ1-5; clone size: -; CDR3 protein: CASSRWDRGRLDQPQHF; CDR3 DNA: TGTGCCAGCAGCCGCTGGGACAGGGGGCGGTTGGATCAGCCCCAGCATTTT
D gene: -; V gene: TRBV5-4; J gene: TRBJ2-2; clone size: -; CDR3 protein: CASSSGVGELFF; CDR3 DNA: TGTGCCAGCAGCTCCGGGGTGGGGGAGCTGTTTTTT
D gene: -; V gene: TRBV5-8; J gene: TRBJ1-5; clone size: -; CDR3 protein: CASSFGSQPQHF; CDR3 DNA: TGTGCCAGCAGCTTTGGCTCTCAGCCCCAGCATTTT
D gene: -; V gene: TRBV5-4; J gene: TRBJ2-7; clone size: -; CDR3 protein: CASSPPDTAYEQYF; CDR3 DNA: TGTGCCAGCAGCCCGCCAGACACAGCCTACGAGCAGTACTTC
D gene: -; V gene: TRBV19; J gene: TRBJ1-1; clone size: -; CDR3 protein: CASSGWGGSTEAFF; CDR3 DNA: TGTGCCAGTAGTGGGTGGGGCGGGAGCACTGAAGCTTTCTTT
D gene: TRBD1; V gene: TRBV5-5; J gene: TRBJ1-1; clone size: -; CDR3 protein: CASSGGDRVSAEAFF; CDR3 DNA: TGTGCCAGCAGCGGAGGTGACAGGGTTTCCGCTGAAGCTTTCTTT
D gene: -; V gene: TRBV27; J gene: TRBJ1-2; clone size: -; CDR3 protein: CASSPDKYYGYTF; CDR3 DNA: TGTGCCAGCAGTCCGGACAAATACTATGGCTACACCTTC
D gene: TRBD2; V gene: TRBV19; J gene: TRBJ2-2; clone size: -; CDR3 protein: CASSIGTSGSNTGELFF; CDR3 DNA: TGTGCCAGTAGTATCGGGACTAGCGGGAGCAACACCGGGGAGCTGTTTTTT
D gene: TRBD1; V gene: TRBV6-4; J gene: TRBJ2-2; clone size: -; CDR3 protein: CASSTGTGRTGELFF; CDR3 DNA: TGTGCCAGCAGCACCGGGACAGGTAGGACCGGGGAGCTGTTTTTT
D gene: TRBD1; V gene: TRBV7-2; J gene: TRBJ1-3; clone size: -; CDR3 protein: CASSLAGQGGNTIYF; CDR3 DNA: TGTGCCAGCAGCTTAGCTGGACAGGGAGGAAACACCATATATTTT
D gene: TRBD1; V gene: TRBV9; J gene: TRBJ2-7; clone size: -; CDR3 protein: CASSNNLGGSPEQYF; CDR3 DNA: TGTGCCAGCAGTAACAATCTAGGGGGCTCTCCCGAGCAGTACTTC
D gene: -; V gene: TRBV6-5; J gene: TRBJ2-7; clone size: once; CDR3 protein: CASSYPREGSYEQYF; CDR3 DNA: TGTGCCAGCAGTTACCCGAGGGAAGGGTCCTACGAGCAGTACTTC